A single sample is the source of the 24 T cell receptor beta chains below, sequenced in a study of blood T cell repertoires in COVID-19. Produced via immunoSEQ multiplex PCR; TCRdb's table is partial and in-frame only. The sample consists of under 250,000 clones, roughly nine tenths of them appearing once. The source material was PBMCs or T cells enriched from blood (not recorded which). The receptors were sampled from a man aged 25-45 years who had recovered from COVID-19.

The chain uses TRBV5-4 and TRBJ2-3; D perhaps matches TRBD1 (6 bases). This CDR3 comprises 13 residues. The V end was cut by 2 bases, the J end by 6 bases, with 10 bases between. In germline, CDR1 is SGHNT, CDR2 YYREEE (reference sequence). CDR3: CASSLSGADTQYF. Written as DNA, the CDR3 is TGTGCCAGCAGCTTATCAGGGGCCGATACGCAGTATTTT. Based on the CDR3 plus reference TRBV5-4 and TRBJ2-3, the full variable domain is ETGVTQSPTHLIKTRGQQVTLRCSSQSGHNTVSWYQQALGQGPQFIFQYYREEENGRGNFPPRFSGLQFPNYSSELNVNALELDDSALYLCASSLSGADTQYFGPGTRLTVL.

This clone has just one count. The genes are TRBV5-8 and TRBJ2-3, with D uncertain. The CDR3 is 12 residues long. V was clipped by 4 bases and J by 6 bases, with 9 bases between them. The germline gives CDR1 SGHTS, CDR2 YDEGEE. The CDR3 is CASSDFADTQYF. The CDR3 DNA follows: TGTGCCAGCAGCGACTTTGCGGATACGCAGTATTTT. Combining the CDR3 with reference TRBV5-8 and TRBJ2-3 gives the whole variable domain EAGVTQSPTHLIKTRGQQATLRCSPISGHTSVYWYQQALGLGLQFLLWYDEGEERNRGNFPPRFSGRQFPNYSSELNVNALELEDSALYLCASSDFADTQYFGPGTRLTVL.

This clone came up once. The V and J genes are TRBV6-5 and TRBJ2-7; 9 nucleotides agree with TRBD1. CDR3 length: 15 amino acids. Germline V lookup: CDR1 MNHEY, CDR2 SVGAGI. Trimming cost V 6 bases and J 9 bases; bases outside gene matches: 15. CDR3 sequence (DNA): TGTGCCAGCAGGGCGACGTCGGGACAGGGAATTAGGCAGTACTTC. This gives the protein CASRATSGQGIRQYF.

The chain recombines TRBV7-6 with TRBJ2-5, with 9 nucleotides matching TRBD1. Germline V lookup: CDR1 SGHVS, CDR2 FNYEAQ. The CDR3 is 15 residues long. With 6 bases clipped from V and 7 bases from J, the junction kept 12 bases outside the gene matches. CDR3 DNA sequence: TGTGCCAGCAGTATTAACCGGGACAGGGCTGGGACCCAGTACTTC. Its protein is CASSINRDRAGTQYF.

This chain connects TRBV4-2 to TRBJ1-1; D unresolved. This CDR3 comprises 15 residues. CDR1 and CDR2 from the germline V gene are LGHNA and YNFKEQ. Deletions cut 1 base from V and 4 bases from J, with 13 bases between. CDR3 protein: CASSQGVAGTTEAFF. The DNA for the CDR3 is TGTGCCAGCAGCCAAGGGGTTGCGGGAACCACTGAAGCTTTCTTT.

The chain employs TRBV27 and TRBJ2-7, with 7 bases identical to TRBD1. The V and J ends lost 7 bases and 0 bases, in that order; junction bases with no gene match: 12. The CDR3 consists of 16 residues. CDR1 and CDR2 (germline): MNHEY, SMNVEV (reference sequence). The chain's CDR3 is CASTETGTVSSYEQYF. The CDR3 bases are TGTGCCAGCACCGAGACCGGGACAGTGAGCTCCTACGAGCAGTACTTC.

This chain uses TRBV4-1 with TRBJ2-3, with 9 positions matching TRBD2. The V gene end was trimmed by 2 bases and the J gene end by 4 bases; junction bases not matched to a gene: 13. The length of the CDR3 is 18 residues. Germline CDR1 is MGHRA and CDR2 is YSYEKL. CDR3 sequence: CASSQFGRVAGVPDTQYF. The CDR3 coding sequence is TGCGCCAGCAGCCAATTCGGTAGGGTAGCGGGAGTCCCAGATACGCAGTATTTT.

This rearrangement joins TRBV7-8 to TRBJ1-2; 8 nucleotides match TRBD1. Germline lookup yields CDR1 SGHVS and CDR2 FQNEAQ. The CDR3 has 14 amino acids. V was clipped by 4 bases and J by 5 bases; unmatched bases: 6. The CDR3 sequence is CASSSQGGNYGYTF. The DNA for the CDR3 is TGTGCCAGCAGCTCACAGGGGGGGAATTATGGCTACACCTTC.

The J gene is TRBJ2-2, the V gene TRBV28; D gene unclear. Trimming left V 1 base short and J 1 base short, with 7 bases between. The CDR3 has 15 residues. CDR1 MDHEN and CDR2 SYDVKM come from the germline V gene. DNA of the CDR3: TGTGCCAGCAGTTTATTACGACAGAACACCGGGGAGCTGTTTTTT. The encoded protein is CASSLLRQNTGELFF.

This clone was detected once. The gene calls are TRBV5-1 and TRBJ1-2, with D possibly TRBD1 on 5 matching bases. Trimming cost V 2 bases and J 6 bases, with 14 bases left between them. Germline V gene sequence: CDR1 SGHRS, CDR2 YFSETQ. The CDR3 loop spans 14 amino acids. CDR3 in amino acids: CASSFSGQSDGYTF. The CDR3 nucleotides are TGCGCCAGCAGCTTCTCAGGGCAGAGTGATGGCTACACCTTC.

V and J are TRBV5-1 and TRBJ1-1; 7 nucleotides line up with TRBD1. Germline V gives CDR1 SGHRS, CDR2 YFSETQ. The CDR3 is 13 amino acids. The trim removed 0 bases at V and 11 bases at J, leaving 7 bases unmatched. This chain's CDR3 is CASSLGDSQHAFF. For the CDR3, the DNA is TGCGCCAGCAGCTTGGGGGACAGTCAACACGCTTTCTTT.

The chain uses TRBV7-9 and TRBJ2-5; D is uncertain. V lost 8 bases and J lost 4, with 14 bases in between. The CDR3 covers 13 residues. Germline CDR1 SEHNR, CDR2 FQNEAQ (reference sequence). As DNA, the CDR3 is TGTGCCAGCGAACAGCAGGAACGAGAGACCCAGTACTTC. Protein product: CASEQQERETQYF.

The genes are TRBV11-2 and TRBJ2-7; TRBD2 matches at 7 bases. Trimming removed 3 bases from V and 0 bases from J; junction bases left unmatched: 5. CDR1 is SGHAT and CDR2 is FQNNGV in the germline V gene. This CDR3 contains 15 residues. Written as DNA, the CDR3 is TGTGCCAGCAGCTTGACGCCGGGAGGCTCCTACGAGCAGTACTTC. Encoded protein: CASSLTPGGSYEQYF.

The V call is TRBV18, the J call TRBJ1-2; D remains ambiguous. CDR3 size: 18 residues. Germline values: CDR1 KGHSH, CDR2 LQKENI. V lost 3 bases and J lost 1, with 21 bases in between. This CDR3 reads CASSPFMVAAEVNYGYTF. The CDR3 coding sequence is TGTGCCAGCTCACCTTTTATGGTGGCCGCGGAAGTTAACTATGGCTACACCTTC.

The chain uses TRBV7-2 and TRBJ2-5; 8 nucleotides match TRBD1. The ends lost 5 bases at V and 9 bases at J; junction bases unmatched: 17. CDR3 length: 16 amino acids. CDR1 is SGHTA, CDR2 FQGNSA, per germline. The CDR3, as DNA: TGTGCCAGCAGCCCCACACGACAGGGGAGTGCTTCGTCCCAGTACTTC. Its protein product is CASSPTRQGSASSQYF.

The chain recombines TRBV5-1 with TRBJ2-2, with 8 nucleotides matching TRBD1. After removal of 4 bases from V and 4 bases from J, the junction contained 21 bases not matched to a gene. The germline V gene has CDR1 SGHRS and CDR2 YFSETQ. The CDR3 totals 20 residues. Written as DNA, the CDR3 is TGCGCCAGCAGCCTGGGGCAGACAGGGGTTGACGGACGACCCACCGGGGAGCTGTTTTTT. It is translated as CASSLGQTGVDGRPTGELFF.

This chain connects TRBV15 to TRBJ1-1; a possible D gene is TRBD1 (5 bases). Germline CDR1 LNHNV, CDR2 YYDKDF (reference sequence). V lost 0 bases, J lost 0 bases, and 11 bases lay in between. The CDR3 is made up of 16 amino acids. The CDR3 nucleotides read TGTGCCACCAGCAGAGATCCCGACAGTTTGAACACTGAAGCTTTCTTT. Its translation is CATSRDPDSLNTEAFF. Complete variable domain (other parts from reference TRBV15 and TRBJ1-1): DAMVIQNPRYQVTQFGKPVTLSCSQTLNHNVMYWYQQKSSQAPKLLFHYYDKDFNNEADTPDNFQSRRPNTSFCFLDIRSPGLGDTAMYLCATSRDPDSLNTEAFFGQGTRLTVV.

This clone was seen a single time. The rearrangement uses TRBV20-1 and TRBJ2-5; TRBD2 is a possible D gene (6 bases). The germline V gene has CDR1 DFQATT and CDR2 SNEGSKA (reference sequence). The CDR3 totals 15 residues. Trimming pared 3 bases from V and 4 bases from J, leaving 18 bases between. In DNA, the CDR3 is TGCAGTGCTAGTCTCGGTACGGGAGTGAGAGAGACCCAGTACTTC. It translates to CSASLGTGVRETQYF.

The rearrangement joins TRBV11-2 to TRBJ2-6; D gene uncertain. The CDR3 extends over 14 amino acids. Per the germline V gene, CDR1 is SGHAT and CDR2 is FQNNGV. V was clipped by 4 bases and J by 0 bases, with 4 bases between them. As DNA, the CDR3 is TGTGCCAGCAGCTCCCTCTCTGGGGCCAACGTCCTGACTTTC. Its translation is CASSSLSGANVLTF.

This clone was counted between two and nine times. The J gene is TRBJ1-1, the V gene TRBV11-1, with D unclear. This CDR3 has 14 amino acids. Germline loops: CDR1 SGHAT, CDR2 FQDESV (reference sequence). The germline V and J ends were trimmed by 1 base and 0 bases, with 6 bases remaining between them. Here the CDR3 reads CASSLGPVNTEAFF. CDR3 nucleotide sequence: TGTGCCAGCAGCTTAGGTCCGGTGAACACTGAAGCTTTCTTT.

This clone occurred once. This chain links TRBV30 with TRBJ2-7; 7 bases fit TRBD1. The CDR3 has 12 amino acids. CDR1 and CDR2 from the germline V gene are GTSNPN and SVGIG (reference sequence). V lost 5 bases to trimming and J lost 4 bases; unmatched junction nucleotides: 5. This CDR3 is CAWGTAIYEQYF. In DNA form, the CDR3 reads TGTGCCTGGGGGACAGCGATATACGAGCAGTACTTC.

CDR3 in amino acids: CASSLQGALYEQYF. CDR3 coding DNA: TGTGCCAGCAGCTTACAGGGGGCACTTTACGAGCAGTACTTC. The gene calls are TRBV5-6 and TRBJ2-7; 9 bases align to TRBD1. The CDR3 runs to 14 residues. J was trimmed by 4 bases and V by 2 bases; bases with no gene match: 4. The V gene's germline CDR1 is SGHDT and CDR2 YYEEEE.

V is TRBV7-2 and J is TRBJ2-7; D is ambiguous. Trimming took 0 bases from V and 2 from J, leaving 11 bases between them. Germline V gives CDR1 SGHTA, CDR2 FQGNSA. This CDR3 contains 15 residues. Here the CDR3 DNA reads TGTGCCAGCAGCTTAGCCCCGCGCGGAGCCTACGAGCAGTACTTC. Protein product: CASSLAPRGAYEQYF.

The gene calls are TRBV6-5 and TRBJ2-1; tentative D call: TRBD1 (5 bases). The length of the CDR3 is 12 residues. Germline lookup yields CDR1 MNHEY and CDR2 SVGAGI. The V and J ends lost 6 bases and 7 bases respectively, with 10 bases between them. CDR3 in DNA: TGTGCCAGCAGCCCCCAGGGTAATGAGCAGTTCTTC. Protein: CASSPQGNEQFF.